These 23 T cell receptor beta chains came from one sample sequenced in a study of blood T cell repertoires in COVID-19. The protocol was immunoSEQ multiplex PCR, while the TCRdb copy is restricted to in-frame clones and leaves out a portion. Among tens of thousands of clones, approximately 80% were seen once, and the ten largest hold about 10%. Source material: peripheral blood. Receptor source: a man in his 60s with acute or convalescent COVID-19.

The table lists this clone with a few counts. The chain carries TRBV3-1 (or the pseudogene TRBV3-2) and TRBJ1-2, with 10 bases lining up with TRBD1. V shed 9 bases and J 5 bases; nucleotides not matched to a gene: 9. This CDR3 region has 14 residues. Germline assignment: CDR1 LGHDT and CDR2 YNNKEL (reference sequence). The chain's CDR3 is CASKGTGEKYGYTF. Written as DNA, the CDR3 is TGTGCCAGTAAAGGGACAGGGGAAAAATATGGCTACACCTTC.

The V and J genes are TRBV19 and TRBJ2-2; 12 nucleotides align to TRBD1. Germline-derived CDR1 and CDR2 are LNHDA and SQIVND (reference sequence). The J segment lost 4 bases and the V segment lost 4 bases, leaving 7 bases of the junction unmatched. CDR3 size: 17 residues. CDR3 region: CASSKLRDRGRTGELFF. CDR3 DNA: TGTGCCAGTAGTAAGCTCCGGGACAGGGGGCGCACCGGGGAGCTGTTTTTT.

The chain employs TRBV29-1 and TRBJ2-7; 7 bases are a match to TRBD1. The CDR3 sequence is 15 residues long. The V segment lost 0 bases and the J segment 0 bases; nucleotides outside the gene matches: 5. Germline CDR1 and CDR2: SQVTM and ANQGSEA. The CDR3: CSVEEKGGHSYEQYF. The CDR3 DNA reads TGCAGCGTTGAAGAAAAAGGGGGCCACTCCTACGAGCAGTACTTC.

V is TRBV7-3 and J is TRBJ1-1; 9 bases match TRBD1. This CDR3 contains 14 residues. Germline loops: CDR1 SGHTA, CDR2 FQGTGA. V trimming: 5 bases; J trimming: 4 bases; junction bases outside the gene matches: 5. The CDR3 loop is CASSPRDRVTEAFF. In DNA, the CDR3 is TGTGCCAGCAGCCCACGGGACAGGGTCACTGAAGCTTTCTTT. Variable domain in full (rest from reference TRBV7-3 and TRBJ1-1): GAGVSQTPSNKVTEKGKYVELRCDPISGHTALYWYRQSLGQGPEFLIYFQGTGAADDSGLPNDRFFAVRPEGSVSTLKIQRTERGDSAVYLCASSPRDRVTEAFFGQGTRLTVV.

The gene calls are TRBV7-2 and TRBJ2-7; 11 nucleotides agree with TRBD2. V dropped 1 base and J dropped 4; count of bases not matched to a gene: 3. This CDR3 spans 15 amino acids. Germline V gene data show CDR1 as SGHTA and CDR2 as FQGNSA. CDR3 loop: CASSLEGLAVYEQYF. The CDR3 region has the DNA TGTGCCAGCAGCTTAGAGGGACTAGCGGTTTACGAGCAGTACTTC.

The chain carries TRBV4-1 and TRBJ2-7; a possible D gene is TRBD1 (5 bases). Germline V lookup: CDR1 MGHRA, CDR2 YSYEKL. V gave up 0 bases and J gave up 1 base, with 10 bases separating them. The CDR3 totals 15 residues. CDR3 region: CASSQEQTASYEQYF. In DNA, the CDR3 is TGCGCCAGCAGCCAAGAGCAGACAGCTTCCTACGAGCAGTACTTC.

For the CDR3, the DNA is TGTGCCAGCTCACCGAGACAGGGGACCTACGAGCAGTACTTC. This encodes CASSPRQGTYEQYF. The chain employs TRBV18 and TRBJ2-7; 8 nucleotides agree with TRBD1. V shed 3 bases and J 2 bases; nucleotides not matched to a gene: 3. The CDR3 spans 14 residues. Germline CDR1 reads KGHSH; CDR2 reads LQKENI.

In this sample, this clone turned up a few times. The chain carries TRBV2 and TRBJ1-5; possible D gene TRBD1, 5 bases. V lost 6 bases and J 0 bases, leaving 9 bases between the germline ends. The germline V gene encodes CDR1 SNHLY and CDR2 FYNNEI. This CDR3 is built from 14 residues. CDR3 DNA: TGTGCCAGCAGGGGGGGTGTTAGCAATCAGCCCCAGCATTTT. As protein: CASRGGVSNQPQHF.

This clone was observed a handful of times. The rearrangement joins TRBV3-1 (or the pseudogene TRBV3-2) to TRBJ2-2; D unclear. The CDR3 is made up of 13 amino acids. From germline, CDR1 is LGHDT and CDR2 YNNKEL (reference sequence). Trimming pared 2 bases from V and 6 bases from J, leaving 7 bases between. CDR3 amino acids: CASSQNTAGELFF. The CDR3 DNA follows: TGTGCCAGCAGCCAAAACACAGCCGGGGAGCTGTTTTTT.

The chain has TRBV5-6 and TRBJ2-7; TRBD1 matches 8 bases. Germline values: CDR1 SGHDT, CDR2 YYEEEE. This CDR3 is built from 15 residues. J lost 2 bases, V lost 4 bases, and 8 bases had no gene match. The chain's CDR3 is CASSPAGQVTYEQYF. CDR3 in DNA: TGTGCCAGCAGCCCGGCGGGACAGGTGACCTACGAGCAGTACTTC. Using reference TRBV5-6 and TRBJ2-7 for the parts outside the CDR3, the full variable domain is DAGVTQSPTHLIKTRGQQVTLRCSPKSGHDTVSWYQQALGQGPQFIFQYYEEEERQRGNFPDRFSGHQFPNYSSELNVNALLLGDSALYLCASSPAGQVTYEQYFGPGTRLTVT.

This clone was found a few times. The chain is built from TRBV5-5 and TRBJ2-2, with TRBD1 as a possible D gene (6 bases). CDR3 length: 17 residues. Trimming removed 2 bases at V and 0 bases at J, with 14 bases between. Germline V gene lookup returns CDR1 SGHKS and CDR2 YYEKEE (reference sequence). The CDR3 DNA sequence: TGTGCCAGCAGCTTCAATCCCGGGACAACGAACACCGGGGAGCTGTTTTTT. This encodes CASSFNPGTTNTGELFF. Variable domain in full (rest from reference TRBV5-5 and TRBJ2-2): DAGVTQSPTHLIKTRGQQVTLRCSPISGHKSVSWYQQVLGQGPQFIFQYYEKEERGRGNFPDRFSARQFPNYSSELNVNALLLGDSALYLCASSFNPGTTNTGELFFGEGSRLTVL.

The chain joins TRBV2 to TRBJ2-1, with D tentatively TRBD2 (6 bases). This CDR3 spans 15 amino acids. Germline CDR1 reads SNHLY; CDR2 reads FYNNEI. V lost 5 bases to trimming and J lost 1 base, with 12 bases between them. CDR3 DNA: TGTGCCAGCAGTCCTAGCGAAAGATCCTACAATGAGCAGTTCTTC. This encodes CASSPSERSYNEQFF.

This clone was recorded a few times. The chain is built from TRBV19 and TRBJ2-7, with a weak D call TRBD2 (6 bases). The CDR3 length is 15 residues. Trimming shortened V by 1 base and J by 0 bases, and 10 bases separated the two germline ends. Per the germline V gene, CDR1 is LNHDA and CDR2 is SQIVND (reference sequence). CDR3 loop: CASSIGGESSYEQYF. DNA for the CDR3: TGTGCCAGTAGTATAGGCGGGGAGAGCTCCTACGAGCAGTACTTC.

A few counts support this clone. V usage is TRBV12-3 or TRBV12-4 and J usage is TRBJ2-7; tentative D call: TRBD1 (6 bases). The V end was cut by 7 bases, the J end by 7 bases, with 17 bases between. The CDR3 covers 13 residues. Here the CDR3 reads CASILTGEKEQYF. In DNA form, the CDR3 reads TGTGCCAGCATTCTGACAGGCGAAAAGGAGCAGTACTTC.

This clone came up a few times. CDR3 DNA: TGTGCTAGTGGTCCTGGACAGGGGCGAGTATCTGGAAACACCATATATTTT. This gives the protein CASGPGQGRVSGNTIYF. The J gene is TRBJ1-3, the V gene TRBV12-5; TRBD1 aligns across 9 bases. Unmatched junction bases numbered 9, after V lost 5 bases and J lost 1 base. Germline V gene sequence: CDR1 LGHNT, CDR2 FRNRAP. The CDR3 is 17 amino acids.

The chain employs TRBV3-1 (or the pseudogene TRBV3-2) and TRBJ2-3, with 11 bases fitting TRBD1. The CDR3 is made up of 15 amino acids. The J segment lost 1 base and the V segment lost 4 bases, leaving 1 base of the junction unmatched. Germline loops: CDR1 LGHDT, CDR2 YNNKEL (reference sequence). This chain's CDR3 is CASSPGQGGTDTQYF. As DNA, the CDR3 is TGTGCCAGCAGCCCGGGACAGGGGGGCACAGATACGCAGTATTTT.

The chain joins TRBV7-6 to TRBJ2-3; 10 bases are a match to TRBD2. CDR1 is SGHVS, CDR2 FNYEAQ, per germline. The ends lost 1 base at V and 4 bases at J; junction bases unmatched: 8. The CDR3 is 17 residues long. The CDR3 here is CASSLETLAGASDTQYF. CDR3 nucleotides: TGTGCCAGCAGCTTAGAGACTCTAGCGGGGGCTTCAGATACGCAGTATTTT.

The rearrangement joins TRBV5-1 to TRBJ1-1; 8 bases align to TRBD1. The CDR3 length is 15 residues. Germline V gene lookup returns CDR1 SGHRS and CDR2 YFSETQ. V lost 0 bases, J lost 4 bases, and 5 bases stayed unmatched. The CDR3 loop reads CASSLGAGGPTEAFF. The CDR3 DNA reads as TGCGCCAGCAGCTTGGGGGCAGGGGGCCCCACTGAAGCTTTCTTT.

The V call is TRBV18, the J call TRBJ1-1; 8 bases fit TRBD1. This CDR3 is 14 amino acids long. Germline trimming cut 3 bases from V and 1 base from J; bases unmatched to any gene: 1. Germline CDR1 and CDR2: KGHSH and LQKENI. CDR3 loop: CASSPQGANTEAFF. CDR3 nucleotide sequence: TGTGCCAGCTCACCGCAGGGGGCGAACACTGAAGCTTTCTTT.

This clone is a singleton in its sample. The V and J genes are TRBV27 and TRBJ1-2; 9 bases are a match to TRBD1. Germline V gene sequence: CDR1 MNHEY, CDR2 SMNVEV (reference sequence). This CDR3 contains 13 residues. J gave up 8 bases and V 4 bases, and 5 bases lay outside the gene matches. The CDR3: CASSSRTGEGYTF. DNA of the CDR3: TGTGCCAGCAGTTCTCGGACAGGGGAGGGCTACACCTTC.

The CDR3 is CASSHGTGEAFF. For the CDR3, the DNA is TGCGCCAGCAGCCACGGGACAGGAGAAGCTTTCTTT. The V gene is TRBV5-1, the J gene TRBJ1-1; TRBD1 agrees at 8 bases. In germline, CDR1 is SGHRS, CDR2 YFSETQ. Trimming at V came to 4 bases and at J to 8 bases, leaving 4 bases not matched to a gene. The CDR3 covers 12 residues.

CDR3 sequence (DNA): TGTGCCAGCAGCTCACCCGCCAGGGTGACTGAAGCTTTCTTT. This sequence encodes CASSSPARVTEAFF. The V gene is TRBV7-3, the J gene TRBJ1-1, with D possibly TRBD1 on 5 matching bases. This CDR3 is built from 14 residues. From germline, CDR1 is SGHTA and CDR2 FQGTGA. The ends were cut back, 4 bases at V and 5 bases at J, with 14 bases in the middle.

The CDR3 DNA follows: TGTGCCAGCAGTTATATACAGGGGGCGGGAGAAGAGACCCAGTACTTC. Amino acid sequence: CASSYIQGAGEETQYF. The chain employs TRBV6-5 and TRBJ2-5, with 9 bases fitting TRBD1. CDR1 is MNHEY and CDR2 is SVGAGI in the germline V gene. The CDR3 loop spans 16 amino acids. Trimming at V came to 3 bases and at J to 3 bases, leaving 8 bases not matched to a gene.